The 21 T cell receptor beta chains below were found in one sample sequenced in a study of shared clonotypes between healthy human individuals. Only in-frame clones appear in the TCRdb table, and some are missing; sequencing was by immunoSEQ multiplex PCR. In the table there are about 2 million clones, approximately 95% of which are singletons. Material for sequencing was naive CD4+ T cells sorted from blood. As to subset: CD45RA+ positively selected. Receptor source: a young man in good health.

The J gene is TRBJ1-1, the V gene TRBV25-1, with D uncertain. CDR1 and CDR2 from the germline V gene are MGHDK and SYGVNS. V lost 6 bases and J 4 bases, leaving 6 bases between the germline ends. There are 11 residues in the CDR3. The CDR3 reads CASSFTTEAFF. For the CDR3, the DNA is TGTGCCAGCAGCTTCACCACTGAAGCTTTCTTT.

The chain links TRBV5-1 to TRBJ2-3; the match to TRBD1 covers 7 bases. Trimming at V came to 6 bases and at J to 1 base, leaving 5 bases not matched to a gene. Germline lookup yields CDR1 SGHRS and CDR2 YFSETQ. The CDR3 contains 14 residues. This CDR3 reads CASTDQGGTDTQYF. CDR3 DNA sequence: TGCGCCAGCACCGACCAGGGGGGCACAGATACGCAGTATTTT.

This chain joins TRBV29-1 and TRBJ1-1; unclear D gene. CDR3 length: 14 amino acids. V was shortened by 4 bases and J by 4 bases, with 16 bases between the two germline ends. The V gene's germline CDR1 is SQVTM and CDR2 ANQGSEA. CDR3 loop: CSVVLSSAGTEAFF. The CDR3 bases are TGCAGCGTTGTCTTGTCGTCTGCCGGCACTGAAGCTTTCTTT.

This clone was seen once. The CDR3 DNA is TGTGCCACCAGCAGAGACAACACGAATGAAAAACTGTTTTTT. It codes for CATSRDNTNEKLFF. V is TRBV15 and J is TRBJ1-4; D is unclear. The CDR3 covers 14 residues. CDR1 LNHNV and CDR2 YYDKDF come from the germline V gene (reference sequence). Trimming shortened V by 0 bases and J by 5 bases, and 7 bases separated the two germline ends. The full variable domain, with the rest looked up from reference TRBV15 and TRBJ1-4, is DAMVIQNPRYQVTQFGKPVTLSCSQTLNHNVMYWYQQKSSQAPKLLFHYYDKDFNNEADTPDNFQSRRPNTSFCFLDIRSPGLGDTAMYLCATSRDNTNEKLFFGSGTQLSVL.

Worth noting for this clone: This sequence may be a read error, since a much larger clone differs from it by one base. The identical CDR3 is also encoded by other nucleotide sequences in the sample. This chain connects TRBV6-5 to TRBJ2-7, with TRBD1 matching 11 bases. Germline-derived CDR1 and CDR2 are MNHEY and SVGAGI. This CDR3 is 14 amino acids long. The ends lost 4 bases at V and 3 bases at J; junction bases unmatched: 2. The CDR3 DNA sequence: TGTGCCAGCAGTTCCGGGACAGGGGGCTACGAGCAGTACTTC. As protein: CASSSGTGGYEQYF.

The rearrangement links TRBV5-1 to TRBJ2-1; 11 bases match TRBD2. The germline gives CDR1 SGHRS, CDR2 YFSETQ. Trimming removed 4 bases from V and 0 bases from J; junction bases left unmatched: 6. This CDR3 is built from 17 residues. The CDR3 region is CASSALAGGSSYNEQFF. As DNA, the CDR3 is TGCGCCAGCAGCGCTCTAGCGGGAGGAAGCTCCTACAATGAGCAGTTCTTC. The full variable domain, its missing parts supplied by reference TRBV5-1 and TRBJ2-1, is KAGVTQTPRYLIKTRGQQVTLSCSPISGHRSVSWYQQTPGQGLQFLFEYFSETQRNKGNFPGRFSGRQFSNSRSEMNVSTLELGDSALYLCASSALAGGSSYNEQFFGPGTRLTVL.

The V and J genes are TRBV11-3 and TRBJ2-3; D unclear. V shed 6 bases and J shed 0 bases, with 10 bases lying between them. The CDR3 is 14 amino acids. Germline loops: CDR1 SGHNT, CDR2 YENEEA. CDR3 sequence: CASSVDPSTDTQYF. In nucleotides, the CDR3 is TGTGCCAGCAGTGTAGACCCGAGCACAGATACGCAGTATTTT.

Here the CDR3 reads CASSPNERSLHF. CDR3 DNA sequence: TGTGCCAGCTCACCGAACGAGAGGTCCCTCCACTTT. This rearrangement joins TRBV18 to TRBJ1-6, with no clear D. Between the trimmed V and J ends, which lost 3 bases and 14 bases, there was a span of 11 bases. The CDR3 totals 12 residues. Germline CDR1 reads KGHSH; CDR2 reads LQKENI.

This chain uses TRBV10-3 with TRBJ1-2; 8 nucleotides agree with TRBD1. Germline CDR1 is ENHRY and CDR2 is SYGVKD. Trimming at V came to 6 bases and at J to 9 bases, leaving 12 bases not matched to a gene. This CDR3 comprises 14 residues. The CDR3 nucleotides are TGTGCCATCAGGCTGCCGGGACAGGAGGTTCGCTACACCTTC. It is translated as CAIRLPGQEVRYTF.

The chain employs TRBV7-8 and TRBJ1-2; TRBD1 might be the D (5 bases). V lost 1 base and J lost 5, with 11 bases in between. The CDR3 spans 14 residues. Germline loops: CDR1 SGHVS, CDR2 FQNEAQ. The CDR3 sequence is CASSLDETDYGYTF. The CDR3 DNA follows: TGTGCCAGCAGCTTAGATGAGACAGATTATGGCTACACCTTC.

This rearrangement joins TRBV18 to TRBJ2-1; TRBD2 agrees at 13 bases. V lost 5 bases to trimming and J lost 3 bases; unmatched junction nucleotides: 7. There are 17 residues in the CDR3. Germline V gives CDR1 KGHSH, CDR2 LQKENI. CDR3 bases: TGTGCCAGCTCATCCGGGACTAGCGGGAAAGTCTACAATGAGCAGTTCTTC. The encoded protein is CASSSGTSGKVYNEQFF.

The rearrangement links TRBV5-1 to TRBJ2-5, with D perhaps matching TRBD2 (5 bases). The length of the CDR3 is 15 residues. Trimming took off 1 base at V and 7 bases at J, with 17 bases between the two ends. Germline CDR1 and CDR2: SGHRS and YFSETQ. CDR3 nucleotide sequence: TGCGCCAGCAGCTTGTTCCGGGATCTGCGTGGGACCCAGTACTTC. It translates to CASSLFRDLRGTQYF.

The V and J genes are TRBV10-3 and TRBJ2-5; perhaps TRBD2 as D (5 bases). The CDR3 has 15 amino acids. With 0 bases removed from V and 3 bases from J, the gap between germline ends came to 11 bases. Germline values: CDR1 ENHRY, CDR2 SYGVKD. The CDR3 DNA reads TGTGCCATCAGTGAGTCCCTAGCTGTCAAAGAGACCCAGTACTTC. Its protein is CAISESLAVKETQYF.

CDR3 coding DNA: TGTGCCAGTAGCGAAAGGACAGGGGGTGATCAGCCCCAGCATTTT. Translated, it gives CASSERTGGDQPQHF. V gene TRBV19 combines with J gene TRBJ1-5, with TRBD1 identical over 10 bases. The trim removed 6 bases at V and 5 bases at J, leaving 7 bases unmatched. The CDR3 runs to 15 residues. Germline V lookup: CDR1 LNHDA, CDR2 SQIVND (reference sequence). The full variable domain, completed using reference TRBV19 and TRBJ1-5, is DGGITQSPKYLFRKEGQNVTLSCEQNLNHDAMYWYRQDPGQGLRLIYYSQIVNDFQKGDIAEGYSVSREKKESFPLTVTSAQKNPTAFYLCASSERTGGDQPQHFGDGTRLSIL.

The J gene is TRBJ1-2, the V gene TRBV6-1; 7 bases line up with TRBD1. J was trimmed by 6 bases and V by 3 bases; bases with no gene match: 16. Germline loops: CDR1 MNHNS, CDR2 SASEGT. The CDR3 runs 17 residues. The CDR3 region has the DNA TGTGCCAGCAGTGATTACAGTCAGGGGGGGTATTTGCATGGCTACACCTTC. It yields the protein CASSDYSQGGYLHGYTF.

This clone was observed a handful of times. The V call is TRBV9, the J call TRBJ2-1; 7 bases map to TRBD2. The trim removed 7 bases at V and 9 bases at J, leaving 22 bases unmatched. The CDR3 extends over 17 amino acids. Germline loops: CDR1 SGDLS, CDR2 YYNGEE. The DNA of the CDR3 is TGTGCCAGCGGGGCGGGAGTAACCCCCAGAGATGTCAGTGAGCAGTTCTTC. This encodes CASGAGVTPRDVSEQFF.

The V and J genes are TRBV11-2 and TRBJ1-6; TRBD1 agrees at 9 bases. The CDR3 has 15 amino acids. CDR1 and CDR2 from the germline V gene are SGHAT and FQNNGV. V was clipped by 5 bases and J by 10 bases; unmatched bases: 9. CDR3 in DNA: TGTGCCAGCAGCACCCTGACAGGGGGTAACTCACCCCTCCACTTT. Translated, it gives CASSTLTGGNSPLHF. Full variable domain (missing parts from reference TRBV11-2 and TRBJ1-6): EAGVAQSPRYKIIEKRQSVAFWCNPISGHATLYWYQQILGQGPKLLIQFQNNGVVDDSQLPKDRFSAERLKGVDSTLKIQPAKLEDSAVYLCASSTLTGGNSPLHFGNGTRLTVT.

As for this clone: At one of its ends the junction is not consistent with the germline gene, which may arise from a read error. The V and J genes are TRBV7-2 and TRBJ2-7; a possible D gene is TRBD2 (5 bases). CDR1 is SGHTA, CDR2 FQGNSA, per germline. CDR3 size: 15 residues. CDR3: CASSLALGSSHEQYF. The DNA for the CDR3 is TGTGCCAGCAGCTTAGCTCTGGGGAGCTCCCACGAGCAGTACTTC.

V is TRBV10-3 and J is TRBJ2-7; D call uncertain. The germline V gene has CDR1 ENHRY and CDR2 SYGVKD. CDR3 length equals 13 residues. Trimming took off 2 bases at V and 3 bases at J, with 8 bases between the two ends. CDR3 DNA sequence: TGTGCCATCAGTGAGCGGACGATCTACGAGCAGTACTTC. Its translation: CAISERTIYEQYF.

J is TRBJ2-7 and V is TRBV5-1, with 9 bases aligning to TRBD1. Germline CDR1 SGHRS, CDR2 YFSETQ. The V segment lost 4 bases and the J segment 3 bases; nucleotides outside the gene matches: 8. This CDR3 is built from 15 residues. The DNA for the CDR3 is TGCGCCAGCAGCCCGGGACAGGGACTCATCTACGAGCAGTACTTC. Encoded protein: CASSPGQGLIYEQYF.

This chain uses TRBV4-1 with TRBJ2-2, with 8 positions matching TRBD2. The CDR3 is made up of 17 amino acids. The junction had 7 bases not matched to a gene; V was cut back by 4 bases and J by 0 bases. The germline CDR1 and CDR2 sequences are MGHRA and YSYEKL. The CDR3: CASSLPQLAANTGELFF. The CDR3 bases are TGCGCCAGCAGCCTCCCCCAACTAGCGGCGAACACCGGGGAGCTGTTTTTT.